The entry below describes one T cell receptor beta chain. Its target antigen remains unknown. The sample holds no much larger clone one base away, and base qualities are not on file. The source of the sample is a study of early T cells in non-severe SARS-CoV-2 infection (dated by TCRdb to the early 2020s). With regard to the full study: Bulk RNA from unsorted whole blood was used for TCR sequencing, so alpha and beta chains could not be paired.

The study at large found these results: VDJdb matching was skewed toward anti-spike CD8 responses and likely underestimated virus-specific expansions by missing private and CD4 specificities.

To prepare the library, 5' RACE was applied. Sequencing took place on a NextSeq 500. To correct for sequencing error and PCR bias, the TCR library protocol tagged individual cDNA molecules with unique molecular identifiers. Sequencing covered both TCR alpha and beta chains, and within each sample the abundances of alpha and beta sequences were tightly co-correlated. In the paper's pipeline: V gene, J gene and CDR3 annotation of TCR sequences was performed with Decombinator V4. TCRs were defined as expanded if a significant change between any two time points was detected under a Poisson model with p below 0.0001. TCR abundances were normalised to the total number of TCRs sequenced per sample and expressed as counts per million. MAIT TCRs were defined by TRAV1-2 paired with TRAJ12, TRAJ20 or TRAJ33, and iNKT TCRs by TRAV10 paired with TRAJ18. A search of VDJdb, accessed on 1 November 2021, was run for TCRs annotated to CMV, EBV and SARS-CoV-2, with TCRs annotated for multiple antigens excluded. The public sequencing data were trimmed at Q25 with fastp and processed into clonotypes with MiXCR by TCRdb, which kept only in-frame beta chains. Entries are consolidated by CDR3 protein sequence, retaining the most common genes and DNA. For this entry, the V and J calls and clone size follow TCRdb and not the study's own pipeline. In all, the sample holds tens of thousands of distinct CDR3 sequences, and 12% of those were seen once. Roughly 1.2% of the sample is held by the ten biggest clonotypes.

Based on the germline V gene (reference sequence), the CDR1 and CDR2 sequences are SEHNR and FQNEAQ. The CDR3 measures 14 amino acids from cysteine to phenylalanine. Of all the DNA, just the CDR3 is kept, 42 bases in frame from base 1. The junction shows trimming of 1 base on V and 5 bases on J, plus 11 bases between the germline ends. The study was a case-control design nested within a healthcare worker cohort in London, UK, with weekly nasopharyngeal swab PCR tests and blood sampling. Between 23 and 31 March 2020, the week of the UK lockdown, healthcare workers were enrolled and then followed up weekly for as long as 16 weeks.

The receptor was derived from an adult who was a healthcare worker with PCR-confirmed SARS-CoV-2 infection or an uninfected control (not recorded which). The donor label of this sample is uncertain. In this chain, TRBV7-9 is recombined with TRBJ1-1, with the D gene call left open. Sequencing used whole blood, obtained at baseline. In nucleotides, the sequence is TGTGCCAGCAGCTTAGGGGCGCAAGGGACTGAAGCTTTCTTT. It specifies CASSLGAQGTEAFF.